This T cell receptor (beta chain) was retrieved from a study of blood T cells in healthy people across ages. Study-wide findings and caveats: Naive and antigen-experienced cells were not separated, limiting conclusive comparison.

Alongside a J-beta primer mix, a sample-barcoded 5' primer served in a second PCR lasting about 6 to 12 cycles. TCRdb processed the 5' RACE reads anew with MiXCR; each CDR3 protein has one entry. This table has around 1,000,000 distinct CDR3 sequences, around 25% appearing once. This CDR3 comprises 16 residues. The V end was cut by 3 bases, the J end by 5 bases, with 20 bases between. In regard to this clonotype: Its specificity is unknown.

This sample also appeared in a second study, on T cells of mothers and their children. That work states: Within related and unrelated pairs, thymic selection shapes TCR recombination output in a similar way. Related pairs of mothers and children showed slightly higher, non-significant overlap versus unrelated pairs.

Source material: blood. V gene TRBV12-3 or TRBV12-4 combines with J gene TRBJ2-7; D is possibly TRBD1 or TRBD2 (5 bases each). This receptor was obtained from a girl aged 2 to 9 in good health. The CDR3 region is CASSFSGPQNGDEQYF. The CDR3 nucleotides are TGTGCCAGCAGTTTTTCGGGACCCCAGAATGGCGACGAGCAGTACTTC.